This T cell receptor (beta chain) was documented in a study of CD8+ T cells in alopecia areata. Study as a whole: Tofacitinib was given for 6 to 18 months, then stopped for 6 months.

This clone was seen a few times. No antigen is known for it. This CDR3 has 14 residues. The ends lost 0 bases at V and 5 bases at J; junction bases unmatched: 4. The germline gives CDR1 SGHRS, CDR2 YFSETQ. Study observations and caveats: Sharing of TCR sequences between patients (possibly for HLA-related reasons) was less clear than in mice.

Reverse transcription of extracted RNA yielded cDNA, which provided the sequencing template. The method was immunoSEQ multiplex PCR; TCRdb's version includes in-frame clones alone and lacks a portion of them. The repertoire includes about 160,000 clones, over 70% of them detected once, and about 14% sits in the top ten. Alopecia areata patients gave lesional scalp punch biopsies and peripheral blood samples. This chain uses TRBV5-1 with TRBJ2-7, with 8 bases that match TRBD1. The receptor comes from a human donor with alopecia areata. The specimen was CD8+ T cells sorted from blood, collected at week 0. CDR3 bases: TGCGCCAGCAGCTTGGACCAGGGGGCCAACGAGCAGTACTTC. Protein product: CASSLDQGANEQYF.